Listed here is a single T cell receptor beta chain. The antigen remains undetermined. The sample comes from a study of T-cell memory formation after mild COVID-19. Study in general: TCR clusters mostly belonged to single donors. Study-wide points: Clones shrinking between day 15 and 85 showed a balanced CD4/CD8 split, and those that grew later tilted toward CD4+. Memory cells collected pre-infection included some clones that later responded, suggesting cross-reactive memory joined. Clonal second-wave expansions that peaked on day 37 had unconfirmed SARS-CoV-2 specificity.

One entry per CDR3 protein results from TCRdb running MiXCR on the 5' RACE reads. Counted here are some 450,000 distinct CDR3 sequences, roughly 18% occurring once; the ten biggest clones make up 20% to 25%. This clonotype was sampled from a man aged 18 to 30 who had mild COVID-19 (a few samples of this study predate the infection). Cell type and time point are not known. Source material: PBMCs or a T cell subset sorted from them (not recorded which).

The CDR3 bases are TGTGCCAGCAGCGGACGACAGGGACGGGTCACCGGGGAGCTGTTTTTT. It translates to CASSGRQGRVTGELFF. This chain uses TRBV7-9 with TRBJ2-2; 7 bases map to TRBD1. CDR1 and CDR2 from the germline V gene are SEHNR and FQNEAQ (reference sequence). The J segment lost 4 bases and the V segment lost 5 bases, leaving 10 bases of the junction unmatched. This CDR3 has 16 residues. The whole variable domain, remainder taken from reference TRBV7-9 and TRBJ2-2, is DTGVSQNPRHKITKRGQNVTFRCDPISEHNRLYWYRQTLGQGPEFLTYFQNEAQLEKSRLLSDRFSAERPKGSFSTLEIQRTEQGDSAMYLCASSGRQGRVTGELFFGEGSRLTVL.